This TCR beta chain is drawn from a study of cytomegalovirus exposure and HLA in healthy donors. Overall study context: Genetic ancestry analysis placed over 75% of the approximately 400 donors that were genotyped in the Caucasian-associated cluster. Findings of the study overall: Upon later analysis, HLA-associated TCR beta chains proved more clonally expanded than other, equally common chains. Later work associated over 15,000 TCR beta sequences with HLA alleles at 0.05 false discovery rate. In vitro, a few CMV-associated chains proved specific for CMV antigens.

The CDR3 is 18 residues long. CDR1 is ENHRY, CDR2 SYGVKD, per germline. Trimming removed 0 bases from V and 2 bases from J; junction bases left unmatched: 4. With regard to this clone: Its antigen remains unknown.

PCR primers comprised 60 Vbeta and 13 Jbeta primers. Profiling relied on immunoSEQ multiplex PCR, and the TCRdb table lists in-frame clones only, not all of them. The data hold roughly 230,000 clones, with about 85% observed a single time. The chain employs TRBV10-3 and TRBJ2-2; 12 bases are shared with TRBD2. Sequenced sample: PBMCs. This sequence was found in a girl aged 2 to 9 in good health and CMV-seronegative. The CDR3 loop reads CAISESRTSGINTGELFF. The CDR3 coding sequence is TGTGCCATCAGTGAGTCGAGGACTAGCGGGATCAACACCGGGGAGCTGTTTTTT.